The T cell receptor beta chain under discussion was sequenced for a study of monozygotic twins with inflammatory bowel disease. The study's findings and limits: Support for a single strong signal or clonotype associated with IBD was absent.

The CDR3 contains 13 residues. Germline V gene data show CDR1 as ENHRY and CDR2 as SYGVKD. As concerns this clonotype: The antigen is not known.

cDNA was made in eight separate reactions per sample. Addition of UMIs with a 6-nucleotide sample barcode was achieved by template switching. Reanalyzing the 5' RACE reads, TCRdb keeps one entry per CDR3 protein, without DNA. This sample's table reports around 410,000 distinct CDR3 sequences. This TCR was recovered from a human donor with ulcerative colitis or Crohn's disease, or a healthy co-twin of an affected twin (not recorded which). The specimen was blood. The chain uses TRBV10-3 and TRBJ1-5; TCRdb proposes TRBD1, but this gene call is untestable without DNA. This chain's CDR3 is CAIRGQDNQPQHF.